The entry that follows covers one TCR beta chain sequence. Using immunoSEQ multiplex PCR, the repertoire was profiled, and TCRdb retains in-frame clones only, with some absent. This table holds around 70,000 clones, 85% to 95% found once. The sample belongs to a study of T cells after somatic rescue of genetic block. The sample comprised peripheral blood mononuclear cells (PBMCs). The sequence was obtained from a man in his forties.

The CDR3 here is CASSQTYSSYEQYF. The DNA of the CDR3 is TGTGCCAGCAGCCAGACATATTCCTCCTACGAGCAGTACTTC. The chain links TRBV9 to TRBJ2-7; D unclear. V lost 4 bases and J lost 0, with 11 bases in between. Germline values: CDR1 SGDLS, CDR2 YYNGEE. There are 14 residues in the CDR3.